This T cell receptor (beta chain) was identified during a study of beta chain features in type 1 diabetes. General study findings and limits: It was among patients, rather than healthy donors, that naive, central memory and Treg TCRB repertoires appeared more similar. All four CD4+ subsets of Type 1 diabetes patients contained TCRB CDR3s that were moderately but significantly shorter. Any PCR bias toward short templates would affect both groups alike.

Germline assignment: CDR1 SEHNR and CDR2 FQNEAQ (reference sequence). The V end was cut by 4 bases, the J end by 8 bases, with 20 bases between. The CDR3 runs to 16 residues. The isolated RNA, all of it, was reverse transcribed, so expressed TCRB transcripts were what got sequenced. The method was immunoSEQ multiplex PCR; TCRdb's version includes in-frame clones alone and lacks a portion of them. The repertoire holds roughly 260,000 clones, approximately 11% seen once, with around 0.017% in the top ten. This clone was observed a few times. Its antigen remains unknown. Each of the CD4+ naive, central memory, regulatory and stem cell-like memory populations was sorted via CD45RO/CCR7/CD25/CD127/CD95/CD27.

The chain employs TRBV7-9 and TRBJ1-4; TRBD1 might be the D (6 bases). Sequencing input: naive CD4+ T cells from blood. The sequence derives from a man in his thirties or forties with type 1 diabetes. The CDR3 sequence: CASSYSSGALGEKLFF. CDR3 bases: TGTGCCAGCAGCTACTCTTCAGGGGCTCTTGGGGAAAAACTGTTTTTT.